This TCR beta chain was documented in a study of shared clonotypes between healthy human individuals. Naive CD8 cells comprised CD45RO-negative, CCR7-positively selected cells, excluding terminally differentiated effector memory CD45RA+ cells. Data came from immunoSEQ multiplex PCR; TCRdb stores just in-frame clones and leaves some out. This sample has around 2,100,000 clones, with over 85% found just once. Germline lookup yields CDR1 SEHNR and CDR2 FQNEAQ (reference sequence). This CDR3 spans 13 amino acids. V lost 8 bases to trimming and J lost 6 bases, with 14 bases between them. The sample taken for sequencing was naive CD8+ T cells sorted from blood. This chain connects TRBV7-9 to TRBJ2-1; D is possibly TRBD2 (6 bases). The receptor was isolated from a man younger than 35 in good health. The CDR3 spells CASDAGTGNEQFF. Here the CDR3 DNA reads TGTGCCAGCGACGCCGGGACTGGCAATGAGCAGTTCTTC.